This is a list of T cell receptor beta chains from one sample in a study of cytomegalovirus exposure and HLA in healthy donors. Using immunoSEQ multiplex PCR, the repertoire was profiled, and TCRdb retains in-frame clones only, with some absent. The sample includes 130,000 to 150,000 clones, 78% of them seen just once. Material: PBMCs. The receptors here all came from a male donor in good health and CMV-seronegative. CDR3s include the opening cysteine and the closing phenylalanine or tryptophan. Fields, in order: CDR3 DNA, CDR3 protein, D gene, V gene, clone size, J gene. A D gene is named only where the DNA matches it firmly. Expanded clones are given a class, and other clones once, few, many or no size at all.

cdr3_nt: TGCAGCGTTGTCGGGGTTACTGAAGCTTTCTTT; cdr3_aa: CSVVGVTEAFF; d_call: -; v_call: TRBV29-1; clone_size: -; j_call: TRBJ1-1
cdr3_nt: TGTGCCAGCAGGCGACAGGGAGACTCCTACGAGCAGTACTTC; cdr3_aa: CASRRQGDSYEQYF; d_call: TRBD1; v_call: TRBV7-8; clone_size: few; j_call: TRBJ2-7
cdr3_nt: TGTGCCAGCAGCGGATCAGGGGGACACGAGCAGTACTTC; cdr3_aa: CASSGSGGHEQYF; d_call: TRBD1; v_call: TRBV9; clone_size: -; j_call: TRBJ2-7
cdr3_nt: TGTGCCAGTAGATATAGACAGGGCTCACACACTGAAGCTTTCTTT; cdr3_aa: CASRYRQGSHTEAFF; d_call: TRBD1; v_call: TRBV19; clone_size: -; j_call: TRBJ1-1
cdr3_nt: TGTGCCCGCAGCCCAGGGACTAGCGGGAGTATAGATACGCAGTATTTT; cdr3_aa: CARSPGTSGSIDTQYF; d_call: TRBD2; v_call: TRBV7-3; clone_size: -; j_call: TRBJ2-3
cdr3_nt: TGTGCCAGCAGCTTGGGGAGCGGGGGGGCCGAGGAGCAGTTCTTC; cdr3_aa: CASSLGSGGAEEQFF; d_call: TRBD2; v_call: TRBV5-8; clone_size: -; j_call: TRBJ2-1
cdr3_nt: TGTGCCAGCAGCCAATATGGGACAGACAATCAGCCCCAGCATTTT; cdr3_aa: CASSQYGTDNQPQHF; d_call: TRBD1; v_call: TRBV7-9; clone_size: -; j_call: TRBJ1-5
cdr3_nt: TGTGCCAGCAGCGGCCGGGACAGGGGGGGCACAGATACGCAGTATTTT; cdr3_aa: CASSGRDRGGTDTQYF; d_call: TRBD1; v_call: TRBV7-9; clone_size: -; j_call: TRBJ2-3
cdr3_nt: TGTGCCAGCAGCGTCCTTACAGGGATGGACACTGAAGCTTTCTTT; cdr3_aa: CASSVLTGMDTEAFF; d_call: -; v_call: TRBV7-2; clone_size: once; j_call: TRBJ1-1
cdr3_nt: TGTGCTAGTGGTTTGCGGGACTCATATAATTCACCCCTCCACTTT; cdr3_aa: CASGLRDSYNSPLHF; d_call: -; v_call: TRBV12-5; clone_size: few; j_call: TRBJ1-6
cdr3_nt: TGTGCCAGCTCACCGAGGGGCAGGGGAAGCCAGCCCCAGCATTTT; cdr3_aa: CASSPRGRGSQPQHF; d_call: -; v_call: TRBV18; clone_size: -; j_call: TRBJ1-5
cdr3_nt: TGTGCTAGTGGTTTGGGACAGGGAGCTTTCTTT; cdr3_aa: CASGLGQGAFF; d_call: TRBD1; v_call: TRBV12-5; clone_size: -; j_call: TRBJ1-1
cdr3_nt: TGTGCCAGCAGCTCAAGACTGGGTGGGTTACGTGGCTACACCTTC; cdr3_aa: CASSSRLGGLRGYTF; d_call: -; v_call: TRBV5-4; clone_size: -; j_call: TRBJ1-2
cdr3_nt: TGCACCAGCAGCCAAGATTGGGACAGGGCGGACTATGGCTACACCTTC; cdr3_aa: CTSSQDWDRADYGYTF; d_call: -; v_call: TRBV1; clone_size: -; j_call: TRBJ1-2
cdr3_nt: TGCGCCAGCAGCCAAGATAGTACCTCTGGGGCCAACGTCCTGACTTTC; cdr3_aa: CASSQDSTSGANVLTF; d_call: -; v_call: TRBV4-3; clone_size: many; j_call: TRBJ2-6
cdr3_nt: TGCGCCAGCAGCCAAGATACAACCCAAGCGGGGAACACCATATATTTT; cdr3_aa: CASSQDTTQAGNTIYF; d_call: -; v_call: TRBV4-3; clone_size: -; j_call: TRBJ1-3
cdr3_nt: TGCGCCAGCAGTGATGAGGGAATTGGTACTGAAGCTTTCTTT; cdr3_aa: CASSDEGIGTEAFF; d_call: -; v_call: TRBV10-2; clone_size: -; j_call: TRBJ1-1
cdr3_nt: TGTGCCAGCAGCTTAGTCAGGGACTCCTACGAGCAGTACTTC; cdr3_aa: CASSLVRDSYEQYF; d_call: -; v_call: TRBV7-6; clone_size: -; j_call: TRBJ2-7
cdr3_nt: TGTGCCAGCAGCTTAGACGGAGGTCGAAACACCATATATTTT; cdr3_aa: CASSLDGGRNTIYF; d_call: -; v_call: TRBV7-2; clone_size: once; j_call: TRBJ1-3
cdr3_nt: TGTGCCACCAGCAGAGGACTGGATTCTGCAACTAATGAAAAACTGTTTTTT; cdr3_aa: CATSRGLDSATNEKLFF; d_call: -; v_call: TRBV15; clone_size: -; j_call: TRBJ1-4
cdr3_nt: TGTGCCAGCAGCGACCATCAGGGAAACACCATATATTTT; cdr3_aa: CASSDHQGNTIYF; d_call: -; v_call: TRBV9; clone_size: -; j_call: TRBJ1-3
cdr3_nt: TGCGCCAGCAGCTCTTCAGGGGGCATGGATGAGCAGTTCTTC; cdr3_aa: CASSSSGGMDEQFF; d_call: TRBD1; v_call: TRBV5-1; clone_size: -; j_call: TRBJ2-1
cdr3_nt: TGCGCCAGCAGCTCAGGACAGGACACTGAAGCTTTCTTT; cdr3_aa: CASSSGQDTEAFF; d_call: TRBD1; v_call: TRBV5-1; clone_size: -; j_call: TRBJ1-1
cdr3_nt: TGTGCCAGCAGCCTCGGACAGGGAGGTAATGAAAAACTGTTTTTT; cdr3_aa: CASSLGQGGNEKLFF; d_call: TRBD1; v_call: TRBV14; clone_size: once; j_call: TRBJ1-4
cdr3_nt: TGTGCCAGTTCGGACAGTCCGACAGATACGCAGTATTTT; cdr3_aa: CASSDSPTDTQYF; d_call: -; v_call: TRBV6-1; clone_size: -; j_call: TRBJ2-3
cdr3_nt: TGTGCCAGCAGCGCCGGGACTAGCGGGAGGGTTGCGGAGACCCAGTACTTC; cdr3_aa: CASSAGTSGRVAETQYF; d_call: TRBD2; v_call: TRBV14; clone_size: -; j_call: TRBJ2-5
cdr3_nt: TGTGCCAGCAGCCGAGGAGGGGGGGGCGATTCACCCCTCCACTTT; cdr3_aa: CASSRGGGGDSPLHF; d_call: -; v_call: TRBV6-5; clone_size: -; j_call: TRBJ1-6
cdr3_nt: TGTGCCAGCAGCCCGGGACAGGGAAGAGAGACCCAGTACTTC; cdr3_aa: CASSPGQGRETQYF; d_call: TRBD1; v_call: TRBV5-4; clone_size: -; j_call: TRBJ2-5
cdr3_nt: TGTGCCAGCAGTCCCGGACAGGGCGATGGAGGCAATCAGCCCCAGCATTTT; cdr3_aa: CASSPGQGDGGNQPQHF; d_call: TRBD1; v_call: TRBV27; clone_size: -; j_call: TRBJ1-5
cdr3_nt: TGCGCCAGCAGCTGGGGACAGGGGGGAAACACCATATATTTT; cdr3_aa: CASSWGQGGNTIYF; d_call: TRBD1; v_call: TRBV5-1; clone_size: -; j_call: TRBJ1-3
cdr3_nt: TGTGCCAGCAGTCCAGGGGTCTACAATGAGCAGTTCTTC; cdr3_aa: CASSPGVYNEQFF; d_call: -; v_call: TRBV2; clone_size: -; j_call: TRBJ2-1
cdr3_nt: TGCGCCAGCGGACTAGCGGCCTACAATGAGCAGTTCTTC; cdr3_aa: CASGLAAYNEQFF; d_call: TRBD2; v_call: TRBV10-2; clone_size: -; j_call: TRBJ2-1
cdr3_nt: TGTGCCAGCGCGCCGACCCCCCAGGGTTCCACTGAAGCTTTCTTT; cdr3_aa: CASAPTPQGSTEAFF; d_call: -; v_call: TRBV5-6; clone_size: -; j_call: TRBJ1-1
cdr3_nt: TGTGCCAACAGCTTAGGTCTCAGGGGGCCGACAGATACGCAGTATTTT; cdr3_aa: CANSLGLRGPTDTQYF; d_call: TRBD1; v_call: TRBV7-9; clone_size: -; j_call: TRBJ2-3
cdr3_nt: TGTTCCAGCAGCTCAGCGGGCAGGAACACCGGGGAGCTGTTTTTT; cdr3_aa: CSSSSAGRNTGELFF; d_call: -; v_call: TRBV5-4; clone_size: -; j_call: TRBJ2-2
cdr3_nt: TGTGCCAGCAGCTCCGGGGGGGGGAACACTGAAGCTTTCTTT; cdr3_aa: CASSSGGGNTEAFF; d_call: -; v_call: TRBV5-4; clone_size: -; j_call: TRBJ1-1
cdr3_nt: TGTGCCAGCAGGCCCGCACAGGGGGCTTTTACTGAAGCTTTCTTT; cdr3_aa: CASRPAQGAFTEAFF; d_call: TRBD1; v_call: TRBV9; clone_size: -; j_call: TRBJ1-1
cdr3_nt: TGTGCCAGCAGCCAGCCGGGACTAGCGGGAGTCAGCAATGAGCAGTTCTTC; cdr3_aa: CASSQPGLAGVSNEQFF; d_call: TRBD2; v_call: TRBV7-6; clone_size: -; j_call: TRBJ2-1
cdr3_nt: TGCGCCAGCACTCCCAGACTAGCGGGAGATGCGCCTGAGCAGTTCTTC; cdr3_aa: CASTPRLAGDAPEQFF; d_call: TRBD2; v_call: TRBV5-1; clone_size: -; j_call: TRBJ2-1
cdr3_nt: TGTGCCAGCAGCCAAACTGGGACAGGGGATTCGGCCATATATTTT; cdr3_aa: CASSQTGTGDSAIYF; d_call: TRBD1; v_call: TRBV5-6; clone_size: -; j_call: TRBJ1-3
cdr3_nt: TGCGCCTGGAGAGGGACACTGACCGGGGAGCTGTTTTTT; cdr3_aa: CAWRGTLTGELFF; d_call: -; v_call: TRBV30; clone_size: -; j_call: TRBJ2-2
cdr3_nt: TGCAGCGTTGAAGATCGTAGTTACGAGCAGTACTTC; cdr3_aa: CSVEDRSYEQYF; d_call: -; v_call: TRBV29-1; clone_size: -; j_call: TRBJ2-7
cdr3_nt: TGTGCCAGCCTAGCGGGGGTTTCCTACGAGCAGTACTTC; cdr3_aa: CASLAGVSYEQYF; d_call: TRBD2; v_call: TRBV5-5; clone_size: -; j_call: TRBJ2-7
cdr3_nt: TGTGCCTGGGGCGAAGGCAGGGAACTTAGCGAGCAGTACTTC; cdr3_aa: CAWGEGRELSEQYF; d_call: -; v_call: TRBV30; clone_size: few; j_call: TRBJ2-7
cdr3_nt: TGTGCCAGCTCACCTTACAAAATGCGGGACAGGGGGTTAGGTCAGCCCCAGCATTTT; cdr3_aa: CASSPYKMRDRGLGQPQHF; d_call: TRBD1; v_call: TRBV18; clone_size: few; j_call: TRBJ1-5
cdr3_nt: TGTGCCAGCAGTGAGTCCGGGAATCCCTACAATGAGCAGTTCTTC; cdr3_aa: CASSESGNPYNEQFF; d_call: -; v_call: TRBV25-1; clone_size: -; j_call: TRBJ2-1
cdr3_nt: TGTGCCATATTGACTAGCGGGGTATCCGGGGAGCTGTTTTTT; cdr3_aa: CAILTSGVSGELFF; d_call: TRBD2; v_call: TRBV10-3; clone_size: -; j_call: TRBJ2-2
cdr3_nt: TGCAGCGCGGAAGCGGGAGCCGGGGTAGATACGCAGTATTTT; cdr3_aa: CSAEAGAGVDTQYF; d_call: TRBD2; v_call: TRBV29-1; clone_size: -; j_call: TRBJ2-3
cdr3_nt: TGTGCCAGCAGCTCAAGACTAGCGAGGGCCCTCGCCGGGGAGCTGTTTTTT; cdr3_aa: CASSSRLARALAGELFF; d_call: TRBD2; v_call: TRBV7-9; clone_size: -; j_call: TRBJ2-2
cdr3_nt: TGTGCCAGCAGCTTGGAGTTCCTAGCGGGGGGGCGGGGCAAAAACATTCAGTACTTC; cdr3_aa: CASSLEFLAGGRGKNIQYF; d_call: TRBD2; v_call: TRBV5-4; clone_size: -; j_call: TRBJ2-4
cdr3_nt: TGCGCCAGCAGCGGGGCACGAAAGGTCCAAGAGACCCAGTACTTC; cdr3_aa: CASSGARKVQETQYF; d_call: -; v_call: TRBV5-1; clone_size: -; j_call: TRBJ2-5
cdr3_nt: TGTGCCAGCAGCGGAAGCCGACAGGGCTGGTATGGCTACACCTTC; cdr3_aa: CASSGSRQGWYGYTF; d_call: TRBD1; v_call: TRBV9; clone_size: -; j_call: TRBJ1-2
cdr3_nt: TGTGCCAGCTCAGAATTCTGGGACAGGGACACTGAAGCTTTCTTT; cdr3_aa: CASSEFWDRDTEAFF; d_call: TRBD1; v_call: TRBV18; clone_size: -; j_call: TRBJ1-1
cdr3_nt: TGTGCCAGTAGTTTGCCGGGACAGGGTAATGAAAAACTGTTTTTT; cdr3_aa: CASSLPGQGNEKLFF; d_call: TRBD1; v_call: TRBV19; clone_size: few; j_call: TRBJ1-4
cdr3_nt: TGTGCCAGCAGCTTACAGGAAAACACTGAAGCTTTCTTT; cdr3_aa: CASSLQENTEAFF; d_call: -; v_call: TRBV7-9; clone_size: -; j_call: TRBJ1-1
cdr3_nt: TGTGCCATCAGTGAAGTCAATTGGGGAGGTTTCTCCTACGAGCAGTACTTC; cdr3_aa: CAISEVNWGGFSYEQYF; d_call: -; v_call: TRBV10-3; clone_size: -; j_call: TRBJ2-7
cdr3_nt: TGTGCCAGCAGTTACTCCCATCTAGCGGGCTACGAGCAGTACTTC; cdr3_aa: CASSYSHLAGYEQYF; d_call: TRBD2; v_call: TRBV6-6; clone_size: -; j_call: TRBJ2-7
cdr3_nt: TGTGCCAGCAGCAGCCGGGACAGGGCTGAAAAACTGTTTTTT; cdr3_aa: CASSSRDRAEKLFF; d_call: TRBD1; v_call: TRBV9; clone_size: -; j_call: TRBJ1-4
cdr3_nt: TGCGCCAGCAGCTTGGCTGGCGGGGGAGTCGGGGAGACCCAGTACTTC; cdr3_aa: CASSLAGGGVGETQYF; d_call: TRBD2; v_call: TRBV5-1; clone_size: -; j_call: TRBJ2-5